Below, 3 T cell receptor beta chains from the same sample are listed, as sequenced in a study of blood T cell repertoires in COVID-19. Repertoires were generated with immunoSEQ multiplex PCR, while TCRdb's copy carries only in-frame clones and drops some. The table lists approximately 60,000 clones, approximately 79% of them singletons. Sequencing used peripheral blood. All receptors come from a woman older than 75 with active or convalescent COVID-19.

This clone has a single count. The chain is built from TRBV5-1 and TRBJ1-4, with 9 positions matching TRBD1. The germline gives CDR1 SGHRS, CDR2 YFSETQ. CDR3 length equals 16 residues. V was clipped by 1 base and J by 5 bases; unmatched bases: 6. CDR3: CASSLSHGTGNEKLFF. Here the CDR3 DNA reads TGCGCCAGCAGCTTGTCACACGGGACAGGGAATGAAAAACTGTTTTTT.

CDR3 coding DNA: TGTGCCAGTAGTGGGTCAGGGGTAGTCACTGAAGCTTTCTTT. It yields the protein CASSGSGVVTEAFF. V gene TRBV19 combines with J gene TRBJ1-1; tentative D call: TRBD1 (6 bases). V dropped 5 bases and J dropped 4 bases, with 14 bases sitting between them. Per germline, CDR1 LNHDA and CDR2 SQIVND (reference sequence). The CDR3 runs to 14 residues. Full variable domain (remainder filled in from reference TRBV19 and TRBJ1-1): DGGITQSPKYLFRKEGQNVTLSCEQNLNHDAMYWYRQDPGQGLRLIYYSQIVNDFQKGDIAEGYSVSREKKESFPLTVTSAQKNPTAFYLCASSGSGVVTEAFFGQGTRLTVV.

The genes are TRBV11-2 and TRBJ2-2; D uncertain. The CDR3 length is 13 residues. Germline CDR1 reads SGHAT; CDR2 reads FQNNGV. V gave up 0 bases and J gave up 5 bases, with 4 bases separating them. The CDR3: CASSLDPTGELFF. The CDR3 coding sequence is TGTGCCAGCAGCTTAGATCCTACCGGGGAGCTGTTTTTT.